This TCR beta chain is from a study of read filtering for tumor transcriptome and immune sequencing (dated by TCRdb to 2019 to 2021). Regarding the study in general: The cohort consisted of roughly 16 male and approximately 15 female patients, with a mean age of roughly 70 years and an age range of about 45 to 90. By revised international staging, 8 patients were R-ISS I, under 20 were R-ISS II and over five were R-ISS III. Whole-transcriptome libraries were prepared with the TruSeq RNA Access Library Prep Kit after DNase treatment. Per sample, about 4 to 10.27 million TCR-region mapped reads were obtained with IR-seq, compared with only roughly 80 to 1273 with RNA-seq. Using the same bone marrow samples, the study ran both targeted immune repertoire sequencing and bulk whole-transcriptome sequencing and then compared the TCR repertoires from each method. One of the main goals was to work out a read-filtering strategy for immune repertoire data, in particular whether clonotypes backed by only a single read should be removed.

Here V drops 0 bases and J drops 2 bases, and the junction holds 6 bases not matched to any gene. The germline V gene encodes CDR1 SGHRS and CDR2 YFSETQ. The CDR3 measures 18 amino acids from cysteine to phenylalanine. Solely the CDR3 DNA is kept, with 54 bases framed from the first base. What the work shows at the level of the full study, not this receptor alone: The sorted CD138-negative fraction was composed of a mixed bone marrow immune population rather than of purified T cells. When single-read clonotypes were removed, the proportions of shared clonotypes in IR-seq and RNA-seq correlated more strongly. Clonotypes were captured by IR-seq at much higher depth and more reliably than by RNA-seq, and smaller IR-seq throughput was sufficient for identification of most shared clonotypes. In IR-seq, single-read clonotypes were approximately 82% of clonotypes but approximately 3.7% of total reads; in RNA-seq they were 60% to 75% of clonotypes and 35% to 45% of reads.

TCR libraries were built from roughly 400 ng RNA with the Immunoverse kit, using molecular barcoded adaptors covering alpha/delta and beta/gamma chains. TCR library preparation used the same RNA that was used for transcriptome sequencing. TCR libraries were sequenced on an Illumina HiSeq 4000 with 2 x 150 cycles. The paper's data handling went like this. TCR reads were aligned to human V, D, J and C references and assembled into CDR3 clonotypes with MiXCR, including quality filtering and error correction. The tcR package in R was used for analysis of clonotype counts and gene usage diversity. For inspection of raw mapping reads, RNA-seq reads were mapped by STAR aligner version 2.5.3a onto GRCh37 of the human genome. IR-seq fastq files were randomly downsampled with Seqtk 1.3 to test the effect of sequencing depth on detected clonotypes. TCRdb reprocessing: public reads trimmed at Q25 with fastp, clones called with MiXCR, in-frame beta chains kept. One record per CDR3 amino acid sequence lists the most common genes and DNA. The V and J calls come from TCRdb's annotation, not from the publication. This sample has roughly 41,000 distinct CDR3 sequences in its table, and approximately 14% of those were observed once. The ten largest clones take up 38% of the sample.

Bone marrow was sampled from every patient at the time of active disease. Isolation of bone marrow mononuclear cells was performed by Ficoll-Hypaque density gradient centrifugation. Myeloma plasma cells were removed and CD138-negative cells were obtained by negative selection following labeling with CD138 magnetic microbeads on a MACS separator. Flow cytometry with CD138 antibodies on an Attune NxT was used to check how pure the isolated cells were. TRIzol reagent was used to extract total RNA, which was then quantified with a NanoDrop spectrophotometer. Paired RNA-seq and IR-seq were performed on the CD138-negative bone marrow sample of each patient. This clonotype was observed at least ten times. The target of this receptor is not known. Per-nucleotide qualities are absent, and no much larger clonotype sits a single base away.

The sequenced sample consisted of a population of CD138-negative cells sorted from bone marrow. The cell subset or site label for this specimen denotes: bone marrow mononuclear cells depleted of CD138+ plasma/myeloma cells by negative magnetic selection. The sequence derives from a donor aged 40 or over with multiple myeloma. The V and J genes are TRBV5-1 and TRBJ2-1, with 12 bases matching TRBD2. This receptor carries the CDR3 CASSLAALAGGPYNEQFF. The base sequence is TGCGCCAGCAGCTTGGCAGCTCTAGCGGGAGGGCCCTACAATGAGCAGTTCTTC.